A single sample gave rise to the 28 T cell receptor beta chains below, sequenced in a study of T cell changes during pregnancy in multiple sclerosis. Profiling relied on immunoSEQ multiplex PCR, and the TCRdb table lists in-frame clones only, not all of them. The sample has about 40,000 clones, about 94% seen once; the top ten hold approximately 1.8%. The sequencing used peripheral blood, collected in the third trimester of pregnancy. All receptors derive from a female donor with multiple sclerosis, enrolled in a pregnancy study.

The chain is built from TRBV28 and TRBJ2-6; 7 bases are shared with TRBD1. The CDR3 runs 16 residues. CDR1 and CDR2 from the germline V gene are MDHEN and SYDVKM. Unmatched junction bases numbered 6, after V lost 6 bases and J lost 1 base. CDR3 nucleotides: TGTGCCAGCAGGGAACCGGGACAGTCTGGGGCCAACGTCCTGACTTTC. Its translation: CASREPGQSGANVLTF. Together with reference TRBV28 and TRBJ2-6, the CDR3 gives the full variable domain: DVKVTQSSRYLVKRTGEKVFLECVQDMDHENMFWYRQDPGLGLRLIYFSYDVKMKEKGDIPEGYSVSREKKERFSLILESASTNQTSMYLCASREPGQSGANVLTFGAGSRLTVL.

The chain joins TRBV4-1 to TRBJ2-2, with D possibly matching TRBD2 (7 bases). Trimming left V 0 bases short and J 6 bases short, with 17 bases between. The germline gives CDR1 MGHRA, CDR2 YSYEKL. The length of the CDR3 is 17 residues. The CDR3 here is CASSQDWGGGGAGELFF. The CDR3 bases are TGCGCCAGCAGCCAAGATTGGGGGGGAGGGGGGGCCGGGGAGCTGTTTTTT.

The CDR3 region has the DNA TGTGCCAGCAGTTTAGCTCCGGGACTGAGCTACGAGCAGTACTTC. Translated, it gives CASSLAPGLSYEQYF. The chain links TRBV28 to TRBJ2-7; TRBD2 might be the D (6 bases). V lost 2 bases to trimming and J lost 3 bases, with 14 bases between them. The CDR3 is made up of 15 amino acids. The germline gives CDR1 MDHEN, CDR2 SYDVKM. Full variable domain (remainder filled in from reference TRBV28 and TRBJ2-7): DVKVTQSSRYLVKRTGEKVFLECVQDMDHENMFWYRQDPGLGLRLIYFSYDVKMKEKGDIPEGYSVSREKKERFSLILESASTNQTSMYLCASSLAPGLSYEQYFGPGTRLTVT.

This rearrangement joins TRBV28 to TRBJ1-2; D is undetermined. V dropped 3 bases and J dropped 8 bases, with 19 bases sitting between them. This CDR3 has 15 amino acids. Germline assignment: CDR1 MDHEN and CDR2 SYDVKM. The CDR3 here is CASSFRMAGGGGYTF. CDR3 coding DNA: TGTGCCAGCAGTTTCAGAATGGCGGGCGGAGGAGGCTACACCTTC.

This chain joins TRBV10-3 and TRBJ2-3; TRBD2 agrees at 15 bases. The CDR3 consists of 19 residues. Looked up from germline, CDR1 is ENHRY and CDR2 is SYGVKD. Trimming took 3 bases from V and 2 from J; bases not matched to a gene: 9. The CDR3 here is CAISDSERTSGGDTDTQYF. The CDR3 coding sequence is TGTGCCATCAGTGACTCCGAGAGGACTAGCGGGGGGGACACAGATACGCAGTATTTT.

The chain employs TRBV6-5 and TRBJ1-1, with a tentative D call TRBD1 (5 bases). CDR1 is MNHEY, CDR2 SVGAGI, per germline. This CDR3 region has 14 residues. V was cut by 4 bases and J by 6 bases, with 15 bases left in between. CDR3 bases: TGTGCCAGCAGTTGGAGACAGCCTCCTTCTGAAGCTTTCTTT. It yields the protein CASSWRQPPSEAFF.

The chain recombines TRBV7-8 with TRBJ2-7; D call uncertain. Germline CDR1 is SGHVS and CDR2 is FQNEAQ. Trimming took 3 bases from V and 2 from J, leaving 14 bases between them. The CDR3 is 15 amino acids. CDR3 in amino acids: CASSFDVRQTYEQYF. The CDR3 DNA sequence: TGTGCCAGCAGCTTTGATGTCAGGCAGACCTACGAGCAGTACTTC.

The chain couples TRBV10-3 to TRBJ2-2; tentatively, D is TRBD1 (5 bases). The V and J ends lost 10 bases and 7 bases respectively, with 10 bases between them. Germline assignment: CDR1 ENHRY and CDR2 SYGVKD. The CDR3 is 11 amino acids. The DNA of the CDR3 is TGTGCCACCCAGGGTCACGGGGAGCTGTTTTTT. This encodes CATQGHGELFF.

The chain links TRBV13 to TRBJ2-1; D perhaps matches TRBD2 (5 bases). This CDR3 region has 15 residues. The V and J ends lost 0 bases and 0 bases respectively, with 6 bases between them. Germline V lookup: CDR1 PRHDT, CDR2 FYEKMQ (reference sequence). CDR3 nucleotide sequence: TGTGCCAGCAGCTTAGGCGGGGACTCCTACAATGAGCAGTTCTTC. Protein product: CASSLGGDSYNEQFF.

Here the CDR3 DNA reads TGTGCCAGCAGTTCAGGGGGCGCGGTCTATGGCTACACCTTC. This translates into CASSSGGAVYGYTF. The chain carries TRBV28 and TRBJ1-2, with 8 bases matching TRBD1. The CDR3 runs to 14 residues. Germline CDR1 MDHEN, CDR2 SYDVKM. After removal of 4 bases from V and 4 bases from J, the junction contained 5 bases not matched to a gene.

This clone is a singleton in its sample. The chain carries TRBV5-6 and TRBJ2-5; TRBD1 matches at 9 bases. Germline-derived CDR1 and CDR2 are SGHDT and YYEEEE. J lost 4 bases, V lost 3 bases, and 4 bases had no gene match. The CDR3 is 14 residues long. The CDR3 region has the DNA TGTGCCAGCAGCTGGGGGACAGGGATAGAGACCCAGTACTTC. The encoded protein is CASSWGTGIETQYF.

This chain joins TRBV2 and TRBJ1-1; the D is unclear. The ends were cut back, 9 bases at V and 1 base at J, with 9 bases in the middle. CDR3 length: 12 residues. Germline CDR1 SNHLY, CDR2 FYNNEI. This chain's CDR3 is CASRLRNTEAFF. In nucleotides, the CDR3 is TGTGCCAGTCGACTCCGGAACACTGAAGCTTTCTTT.

This chain joins TRBV29-1 and TRBJ1-1; 8 nucleotides match TRBD1. CDR1 SQVTM and CDR2 ANQGSEA come from the germline V gene. CDR3 length equals 15 residues. V trimming: 6 bases; J trimming: 1 base; junction bases outside the gene matches: 10. The DNA of the CDR3 is TGCAGCGTAAAGACTTTAACAGGGGGGAACACTGAAGCTTTCTTT. It translates to CSVKTLTGGNTEAFF.

This clone was detected only once. J is TRBJ2-5 and V is TRBV5-4, with 8 bases aligning to TRBD2. The V gene's germline CDR1 is SGHNT and CDR2 YYREEE (reference sequence). The V gene end was trimmed by 4 bases and the J gene end by 3 bases; junction bases not matched to a gene: 8. The CDR3 spans 15 residues. The CDR3 loop reads CASSQILAGKETQYF. The CDR3 coding sequence is TGTGCCAGCAGCCAAATCTTAGCGGGGAAAGAGACCCAGTACTTC.

The V and J genes are TRBV19 and TRBJ2-2, with D perhaps TRBD1 (7 bases). Germline V lookup: CDR1 LNHDA, CDR2 SQIVND (reference sequence). CDR3 length equals 14 residues. V was cut by 4 bases and J by 5 bases, with 11 bases left in between. CDR3 sequence: CASSRAGGTGELFF. For the CDR3, the DNA is TGTGCCAGTAGTAGAGCAGGGGGGACCGGGGAGCTGTTTTTT.

The chain links TRBV6-1 to TRBJ1-5, with TRBD1 identical over 9 bases. The CDR3 covers 15 residues. In germline, CDR1 is MNHNS, CDR2 SASEGT. The V gene end was trimmed by 6 bases and the J gene end by 3 bases; junction bases not matched to a gene: 6. CDR3: CASRGQGEFNQPQHF. CDR3 in DNA: TGTGCCAGCAGGGGACAGGGAGAGTTCAATCAGCCCCAGCATTTT.

V usage is TRBV19 and J usage is TRBJ2-1, with TRBD2 matching 11 bases. CDR3 size: 16 residues. V trimming: 3 bases; J trimming: 7 bases; junction bases outside the gene matches: 8. Per the germline V gene, CDR1 is LNHDA and CDR2 is SQIVND (reference sequence). For the CDR3, the DNA is TGTGCCAGTAGTATTTTCTCTAGCGGGAGGCAGAATGAGCAGTTCTTC. This sequence encodes CASSIFSSGRQNEQFF. The full variable domain, its missing parts supplied by reference TRBV19 and TRBJ2-1, is DGGITQSPKYLFRKEGQNVTLSCEQNLNHDAMYWYRQDPGQGLRLIYYSQIVNDFQKGDIAEGYSVSREKKESFPLTVTSAQKNPTAFYLCASSIFSSGRQNEQFFGPGTRLTVL.

The rearrangement joins TRBV5-1 to TRBJ1-4; TRBD1 matches 7 bases. The CDR3 totals 16 residues. CDR1 SGHRS and CDR2 YFSETQ come from the germline V gene. Unmatched junction bases numbered 5, after V lost 0 bases and J lost 3 bases. The CDR3 DNA follows: TGCGCCAGCAGCTTGGGGCCGGGACAGCCTAATGAAAAACTGTTTTTT. This gives the protein CASSLGPGQPNEKLFF. Combining the CDR3 with reference TRBV5-1 and TRBJ1-4 gives the whole variable domain KAGVTQTPRYLIKTRGQQVTLSCSPISGHRSVSWYQQTPGQGLQFLFEYFSETQRNKGNFPGRFSGRQFSNSRSEMNVSTLELGDSALYLCASSLGPGQPNEKLFFGSGTQLSVL.

This clone showed up just a few times. This rearrangement joins TRBV9 to TRBJ2-3; 8 bases align to TRBD2. After removal of 4 bases from V and 0 bases from J, the junction contained 7 bases not matched to a gene. Per germline, CDR1 SGDLS and CDR2 YYNGEE. The CDR3 is made up of 16 amino acids. The CDR3 loop is CASSIRPSGSTDTQYF. CDR3 nucleotides: TGTGCCAGCAGCATACGTCCTAGCGGGAGCACAGATACGCAGTATTTT.

The rearrangement uses TRBV5-1 and TRBJ1-5, with D perhaps matching TRBD1 (6 bases). This CDR3 has 14 amino acids. V lost 1 base to trimming and J lost 4 bases, with 9 bases between them. Germline CDR1 reads SGHRS; CDR2 reads YFSETQ. CDR3 sequence: CASSLTGPNQPQHF. The DNA for the CDR3 is TGCGCCAGCAGCTTGACAGGGCCGAATCAGCCCCAGCATTTT.

This chain uses TRBV2 with TRBJ2-1, with 13 bases fitting TRBD2. The CDR3 covers 16 residues. The germline gives CDR1 SNHLY, CDR2 FYNNEI. With V trimmed by 5 bases and J by 2 bases, 3 bases remained unmatched. DNA for the CDR3: TGTGCCAGCAGTCGCGGGACTAGCGGGGCCTACAATGAGCAGTTCTTC. Encoded protein: CASSRGTSGAYNEQFF.

The chain employs TRBV28 and TRBJ2-1, with 14 bases aligning to TRBD2. J gave up 4 bases and V 2 bases, and 10 bases lay outside the gene matches. The germline V gene encodes CDR1 MDHEN and CDR2 SYDVKM. The CDR3 consists of 19 residues. The DNA of the CDR3 is TGTGCCAGCAGTTTACTGTGGGGGACTAGCGGGAGTAGGTACAATGAGCAGTTCTTC. Protein product: CASSLLWGTSGSRYNEQFF. Complete variable domain (other parts from reference TRBV28 and TRBJ2-1): DVKVTQSSRYLVKRTGEKVFLECVQDMDHENMFWYRQDPGLGLRLIYFSYDVKMKEKGDIPEGYSVSREKKERFSLILESASTNQTSMYLCASSLLWGTSGSRYNEQFFGPGTRLTVL.

Only one count was recorded for this clone. J is TRBJ2-5 and V is TRBV19; 9 positions agree with TRBD2. V shed 9 bases and J 4 bases; nucleotides not matched to a gene: 9. CDR1 and CDR2 (germline): LNHDA, SQIVND (reference sequence). The CDR3 is 14 amino acids. The CDR3 nucleotides are TGTGCCAGCTCGTTCGGGACTAGCTCAGAGACCCAGTACTTC. Amino acid sequence: CASSFGTSSETQYF.

This chain uses TRBV4-3 with TRBJ2-3, with 11 nucleotides matching TRBD2. The CDR3 sequence is 19 residues long. CDR1 is LGHNA, CDR2 YSLEER, per germline. The trim removed 4 bases at V and 3 bases at J, leaving 15 bases unmatched. CDR3 amino acids: CASSPAGLAGGSGTDTQYF. As DNA, the CDR3 is TGCGCCAGCAGCCCCGCTGGGCTAGCGGGGGGCTCTGGGACAGATACGCAGTATTTT.

This chain uses TRBV19 with TRBJ2-6, with D perhaps matching TRBD1 (6 bases). This CDR3 region has 17 residues. Germline CDR1 is LNHDA and CDR2 is SQIVND (reference sequence). V was pared by 1 base and J by 0 bases, with 10 bases between. The CDR3 sequence: CASSIGDTISGANVLTF. CDR3 nucleotides: TGTGCCAGTAGTATAGGGGACACAATCTCTGGGGCCAACGTCCTGACTTTC.

The rearrangement joins TRBV7-9 to TRBJ2-3; the D is unclear. V dropped 5 bases and J dropped 2 bases, with 14 bases sitting between them. CDR3 length: 15 residues. Germline loops: CDR1 SEHNR, CDR2 FQNEAQ (reference sequence). The CDR3 loop is CASSLLLSLTDTQYF. The CDR3 DNA is TGTGCCAGCAGCCTCCTTCTATCTCTCACAGATACGCAGTATTTT.

The chain employs TRBV6-5 and TRBJ2-1; 10 nucleotides agree with TRBD2. This CDR3 spans 15 amino acids. Germline trimming cut 4 bases from V and 7 bases from J; bases unmatched to any gene: 7. Germline CDR1 and CDR2: MNHEY and SVGAGI. The CDR3, as DNA: TGTGCCAGCAGTTTGAGCGGGAGGGCTGGGAATGAGCAGTTCTTC. The encoded protein is CASSLSGRAGNEQFF.

The V gene is TRBV27, the J gene TRBJ2-7; D is possibly TRBD1 (6 bases). Germline V gene sequence: CDR1 MNHEY, CDR2 SMNVEV (reference sequence). This CDR3 spans 15 amino acids. V was trimmed by 2 bases and J by 3 bases, leaving 14 bases between them. CDR3 amino acids: CASSLTQGIDYEQYF. The CDR3 DNA reads as TGTGCCAGCAGTTTAACCCAGGGGATTGACTACGAGCAGTACTTC.